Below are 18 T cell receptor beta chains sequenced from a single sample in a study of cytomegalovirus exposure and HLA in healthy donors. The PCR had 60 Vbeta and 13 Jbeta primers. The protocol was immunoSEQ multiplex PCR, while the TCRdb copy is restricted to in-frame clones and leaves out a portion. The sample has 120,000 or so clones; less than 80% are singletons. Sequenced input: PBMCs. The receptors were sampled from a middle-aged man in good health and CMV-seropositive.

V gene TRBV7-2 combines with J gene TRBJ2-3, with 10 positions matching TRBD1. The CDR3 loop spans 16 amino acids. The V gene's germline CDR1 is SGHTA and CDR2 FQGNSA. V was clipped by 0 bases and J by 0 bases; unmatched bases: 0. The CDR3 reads CASSLAGQGSTDTQYF. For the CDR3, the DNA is TGTGCCAGCAGCTTAGCGGGACAGGGGAGCACAGATACGCAGTATTTT.

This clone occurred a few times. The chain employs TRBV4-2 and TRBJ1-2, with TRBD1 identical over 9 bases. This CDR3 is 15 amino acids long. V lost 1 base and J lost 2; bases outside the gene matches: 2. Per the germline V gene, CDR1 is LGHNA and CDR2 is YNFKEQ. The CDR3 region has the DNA TGTGCCAGCAGCCAAGGACAGGGGGAGAACTATGGCTACACCTTC. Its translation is CASSQGQGENYGYTF.

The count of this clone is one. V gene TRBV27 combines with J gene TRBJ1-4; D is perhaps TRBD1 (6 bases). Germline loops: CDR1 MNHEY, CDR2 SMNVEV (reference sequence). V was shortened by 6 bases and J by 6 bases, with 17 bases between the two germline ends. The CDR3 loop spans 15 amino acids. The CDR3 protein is CASSVGAHVYEKLFF. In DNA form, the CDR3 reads TGTGCCAGCAGCGTGGGGGCCCATGTTTATGAAAAACTGTTTTTT.

The CDR3, as DNA: TGTGCCTGGAGTGGTGACAGCTGGAACACTGAAGCTTTCTTT. It codes for CAWSGDSWNTEAFF. The chain has TRBV30 and TRBJ1-1, with D possibly TRBD1 on 5 matching bases. The CDR3 is 14 residues long. CDR1 is GTSNPN and CDR2 is SVGIG in the germline V gene (reference sequence). Trimming stripped 1 base from V and 1 base from J, with 10 bases between. Complete variable domain (other parts from reference TRBV30 and TRBJ1-1): SQTIHQWPATLVQPVGSPLSLECTVEGTSNPNLYWYRQAAGRGLQLLFYSVGIGQISSEVPQNLSASRPQDRQFILSSKKLLLSDSGFYLCAWSGDSWNTEAFFGQGTRLTVV.

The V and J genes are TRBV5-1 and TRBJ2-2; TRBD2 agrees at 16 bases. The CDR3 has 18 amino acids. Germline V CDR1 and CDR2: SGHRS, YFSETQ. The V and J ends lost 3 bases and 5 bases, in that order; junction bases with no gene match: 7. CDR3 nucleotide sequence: TGCGCCAGCAGCTCGGGACTAGCGGGAGGGCGTCGGACCGGGGAGCTGTTTTTT. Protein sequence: CASSSGLAGGRRTGELFF.

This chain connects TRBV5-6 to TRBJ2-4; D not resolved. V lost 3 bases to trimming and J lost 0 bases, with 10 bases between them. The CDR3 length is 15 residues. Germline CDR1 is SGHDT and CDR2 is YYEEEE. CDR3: CASSSNFLAKNIQYF. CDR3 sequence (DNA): TGTGCCAGCAGCTCAAACTTCCTAGCCAAAAACATTCAGTACTTC.

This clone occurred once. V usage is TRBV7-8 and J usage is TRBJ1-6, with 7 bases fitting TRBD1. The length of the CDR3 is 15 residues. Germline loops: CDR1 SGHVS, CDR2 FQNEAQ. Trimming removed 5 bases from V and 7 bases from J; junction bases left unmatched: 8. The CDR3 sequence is CASSGSGTVNSPLHF. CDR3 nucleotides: TGTGCCAGCAGCGGGTCCGGGACAGTGAATTCACCCCTCCACTTT.

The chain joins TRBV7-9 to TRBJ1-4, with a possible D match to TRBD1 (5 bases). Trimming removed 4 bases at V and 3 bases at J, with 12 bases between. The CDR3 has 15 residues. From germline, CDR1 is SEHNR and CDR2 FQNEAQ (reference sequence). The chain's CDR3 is CASSSGGTANEKLFF. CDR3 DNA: TGTGCCAGCAGCTCGGGGGGAACGGCTAATGAAAAACTGTTTTTT. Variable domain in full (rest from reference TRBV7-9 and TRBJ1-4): DTGVSQNPRHKITKRGQNVTFRCDPISEHNRLYWYRQTLGQGPEFLTYFQNEAQLEKSRLLSDRFSAERPKGSFSTLEIQRTEQGDSAMYLCASSSGGTANEKLFFGSGTQLSVL.

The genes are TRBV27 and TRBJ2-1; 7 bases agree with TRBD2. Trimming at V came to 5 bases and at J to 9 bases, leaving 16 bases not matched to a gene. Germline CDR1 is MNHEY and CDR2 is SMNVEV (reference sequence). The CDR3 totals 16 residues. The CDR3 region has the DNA TGTGCCAGCAGTCCTCGTCAGCCTAGCGGAGGTGGTGAGCAGTTCTTC. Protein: CASSPRQPSGGGEQFF.

Here the CDR3 DNA reads TGCAGCGTTGAGTTCGGGGGGCAGGGCGCTGAAGCTTTCTTT. Translated: CSVEFGGQGAEAFF. The chain combines TRBV29-1 with TRBJ1-1; D might be TRBD1 (6 bases). V lost 3 bases and J 6 bases, leaving 17 bases between the germline ends. The CDR3 extends over 14 amino acids. The germline CDR1 and CDR2 sequences are SQVTM and ANQGSEA.

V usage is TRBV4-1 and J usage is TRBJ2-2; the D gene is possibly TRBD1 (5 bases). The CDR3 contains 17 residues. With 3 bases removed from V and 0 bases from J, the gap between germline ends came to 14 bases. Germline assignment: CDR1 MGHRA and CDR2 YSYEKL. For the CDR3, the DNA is TGCGCCAGCAGCCACAGTAAGGGGTTCGCGAACACCGGGGAGCTGTTTTTT. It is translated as CASSHSKGFANTGELFF.

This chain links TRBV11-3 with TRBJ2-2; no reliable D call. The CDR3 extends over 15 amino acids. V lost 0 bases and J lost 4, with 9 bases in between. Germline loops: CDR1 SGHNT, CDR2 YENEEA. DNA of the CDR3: TGTGCCAGCAGCTTAGATCTTTGGAGCACCGGGGAGCTGTTTTTT. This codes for CASSLDLWSTGELFF.

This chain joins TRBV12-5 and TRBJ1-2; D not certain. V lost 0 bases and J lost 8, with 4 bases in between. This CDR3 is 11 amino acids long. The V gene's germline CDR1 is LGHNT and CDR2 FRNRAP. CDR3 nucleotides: TGTGCTAGTGGTTTGGTCCCAGGCTACACCTTC. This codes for CASGLVPGYTF.

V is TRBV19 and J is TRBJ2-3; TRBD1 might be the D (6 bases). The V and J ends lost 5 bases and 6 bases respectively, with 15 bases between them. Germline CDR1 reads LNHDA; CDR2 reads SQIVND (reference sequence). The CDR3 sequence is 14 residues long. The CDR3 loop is CASSSVTGLDTQYF. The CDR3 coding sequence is TGTGCCAGTAGTTCAGTGACAGGACTTGATACGCAGTATTTT.

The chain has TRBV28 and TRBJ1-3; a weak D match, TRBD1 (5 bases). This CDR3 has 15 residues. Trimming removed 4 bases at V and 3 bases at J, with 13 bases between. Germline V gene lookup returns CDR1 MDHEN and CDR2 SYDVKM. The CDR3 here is CASSYGGESGNTIYF. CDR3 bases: TGTGCCAGCAGTTACGGGGGAGAAAGTGGAAACACCATATATTTT.

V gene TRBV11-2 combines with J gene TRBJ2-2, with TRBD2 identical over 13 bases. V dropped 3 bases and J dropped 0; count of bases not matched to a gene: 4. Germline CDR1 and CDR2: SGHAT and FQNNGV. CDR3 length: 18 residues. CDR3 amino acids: CASSFPTSGGTNTGELFF. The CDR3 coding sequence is TGTGCCAGCAGCTTCCCGACTAGCGGGGGGACGAACACCGGGGAGCTGTTTTTT.

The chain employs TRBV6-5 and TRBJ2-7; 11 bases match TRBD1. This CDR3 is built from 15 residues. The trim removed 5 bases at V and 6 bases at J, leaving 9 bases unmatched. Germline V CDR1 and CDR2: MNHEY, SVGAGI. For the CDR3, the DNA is TGTGCCAGCAGTCTAGGGACAGGGGGGTCTGCCGAGCAGTACTTC. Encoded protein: CASSLGTGGSAEQYF.

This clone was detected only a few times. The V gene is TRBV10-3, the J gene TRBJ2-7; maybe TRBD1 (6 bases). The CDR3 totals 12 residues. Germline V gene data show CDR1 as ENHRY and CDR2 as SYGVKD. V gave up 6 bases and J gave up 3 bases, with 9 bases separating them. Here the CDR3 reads CAIRETGYEQYF. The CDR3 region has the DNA TGTGCCATCAGGGAGACAGGCTACGAGCAGTACTTC.